This section outlines one T cell receptor (beta chain) sequence together with its context. These data come from a study of blood T cell repertoires in COVID-19. The overall study: COVID-19 samples, acute and convalescent, were from the United States, Italy and Spain. T cells, B-cell-depleted T cells, or PBMCs provided the cDNA or gDNA that served as material.

The CDR3 is made up of 15 amino acids. From germline, CDR1 is LGHDT and CDR2 YNNKEL (reference sequence). V dropped 0 bases and J dropped 1; count of bases not matched to a gene: 1. Study processing details: Estimates of nucleated cell counts were drawn from the amplification of reference gene primers. Assay: immunoSEQ multiplex PCR; the TCRdb copy retains only in-frame clones and omits some. The DNA gave D and trimming, while V, J and clone size come from that table. The table has some 200,000 clones, under 90% seen once. The sample was peripheral blood. This TCR was sampled from an older man with acute or convalescent COVID-19. The chain couples TRBV3-1 (or the pseudogene TRBV3-2) to TRBJ2-7, with TRBD2 matching over 9 bases. The CDR3, as DNA: TGTGCCAGCAGCCAAGATGCGGGAGGGTCCTACGAGCAGTACGTC. It encodes CASSQDAGGSYEQYV.